A single sample gave rise to the 14 T cell receptor beta chains below, sequenced in a study of regulatory T cells in long-lasting Graves disease. The time point was: persistent/refractory GD, antithyroid drugs over 5 years with positive TRAb. RNA from PBMCs was the source of the TCR library. Sequencing libraries for TCR beta were prepared with iRepertoire HTBI primers and Arm-PCR of CDR3 regions. TCRdb reanalysed the multiplex PCR reads using MiXCR and keeps one entry per CDR3 protein. Of 650,000 to 700,000 distinct CDR3 sequences listed, about 30% are singletons. The starting material was peripheral blood mononuclear cells (PBMCs), obtained when the disease was refractory, from a patient treated with antithyroid drugs. These receptors were obtained from a female donor with Graves disease.

This clonotype showed up just once. A read error may explain this, as a much larger clone is one base away. The V and J genes are TRBV6-5 and TRBJ1-1; D possibly corresponds to TRBD1 (5 bases). The V end lost 0 bases, the J end lost 7 bases, and 15 bases lay between the germline ends. The CDR3 is 15 amino acids. Germline values: CDR1 MNHEY, CDR2 SVGAGI. CDR3 residues: CASSYSNRRIGEAFF. CDR3 in DNA: TGTGCCAGCAGTTACTCGAACAGGAGAATCGGTGAAGCTTTCTTT.

This clonotype was seen a few times. The chain carries TRBV20-1 and TRBJ2-7, with D perhaps matching TRBD2 (6 bases). The CDR3 spans 14 residues. Germline CDR1 is DFQATT and CDR2 is SNEGSKA (reference sequence). The V end lost 5 bases, the J end lost 3 bases, and 17 bases lay between the germline ends. CDR3 in amino acids: CSAGAGPLDYEQYF. In DNA form, the CDR3 reads TGCAGTGCTGGGGCGGGACCTCTCGACTACGAGCAGTACTTC.

V gene TRBV6-9 combines with J gene TRBJ1-5, with D possibly TRBD1 on 5 matching bases. The CDR3 is 15 residues long. V was cut by 3 bases and J by 5 bases, with 14 bases left in between. Germline V CDR1 and CDR2: MNHGY, SVAAGI. CDR3: CASSYRPGSHQPQHF. The CDR3 DNA is TGTGCCAGCAGTTACCGCCCAGGGAGTCATCAGCCCCAGCATTTT.

V is TRBV19 and J is TRBJ2-7; 10 bases align to TRBD2. The junction had 7 bases not matched to a gene; V was cut back by 7 bases and J by 4 bases. CDR1 and CDR2 from the germline V gene are LNHDA and SQIVND (reference sequence). The CDR3 spans 14 residues. In nucleotides, the CDR3 is TGTGCCAGTAAAAGGGCTAGCGGGAGTTACGAGCAGTACTTC. As protein: CASKRASGSYEQYF.

This clonotype was found a few times. The genes are TRBV6-2 or TRBV6-3 and TRBJ2-2, with a possible D match to TRBD2 (5 bases). Trimming left V 4 bases short and J 5 bases short, with 11 bases between. Germline CDR1 reads MNHEY; CDR2 reads SVGEGT. The CDR3 consists of 14 residues. CDR3 loop: CASSFGLVTGELFF. CDR3 in DNA: TGTGCCAGCAGTTTTGGACTGGTGACCGGGGAGCTGTTTTTT.

V usage is TRBV18 and J usage is TRBJ2-5; D gene unclear. V was trimmed by 3 bases and J by 5 bases, leaving 16 bases between them. The germline gives CDR1 KGHSH, CDR2 LQKENI. The CDR3 spans 15 residues. The CDR3 sequence is CASSPQGSGYETQYF. The CDR3 coding sequence is TGTGCCAGCTCACCCCAAGGTTCGGGTTATGAGACCCAGTACTTC.

A remark on this clonotype: It may be a read error: a sequence one base away is much more abundant. Lacking the conserved final phenylalanine or tryptophan, this CDR3 likely reflects a read error. V gene TRBV28 combines with J gene TRBJ1-2; D is unclear. The CDR3 is made up of 14 amino acids. The V end lost 6 bases, the J end lost 4 bases, and 15 bases lay between the germline ends. Germline CDR1 MDHEN, CDR2 SYDVKM. The DNA of the CDR3 is TGTGCCAGCAGCCCCCGAGGGTTAATCTATGGCTACACCTCC. Translated, it gives CASSPRGLIYGYTS.

The sample holds a few counts of this clonotype. DNA of the CDR3: TGCGCCAGCAGCCCCCGAACCGGGGGGGGGTTGAACACTGAAGCTTTCTTT. It translates to CASSPRTGGGLNTEAFF. This rearrangement joins TRBV5-1 to TRBJ1-1; the D gene is possibly TRBD1 (5 bases). Germline loops: CDR1 SGHRS, CDR2 YFSETQ. The V end was cut by 4 bases, the J end by 0 bases, with 19 bases between. The CDR3 is 17 amino acids.

This chain uses TRBV30 with TRBJ1-1, with TRBD1 identical over 7 bases. V shed 1 base, J shed 11 bases, and the junction held 10 bases outside the gene matches. The CDR3 is 13 residues long. Germline V gene lookup returns CDR1 GTSNPN and CDR2 SVGIG (reference sequence). The CDR3 region is CAWSGQGHIEAFF. In nucleotides, the CDR3 is TGTGCCTGGAGTGGACAGGGACATATAGAGGCTTTCTTT. Drawing the rest from reference TRBV30 and TRBJ1-1, the complete variable domain is SQTIHQWPATLVQPVGSPLSLECTVEGTSNPNLYWYRQAAGRGLQLLFYSVGIGQISSEVPQNLSASRPQDRQFILSSKKLLLSDSGFYLCAWSGQGHIEAFFGQGTRLTVV.

This clonotype was recorded at least ten times. DNA of the CDR3: TGTGCCAGCAGTGAAGGGACTACAGAGACCCAGTACTTC. This codes for CASSEGTTETQYF. The genes are TRBV6-1 and TRBJ2-5; TRBD2 is a possible D gene (6 bases). CDR1 is MNHNS and CDR2 is SASEGT in the germline V gene. Trimming took 1 base from V and 4 from J, leaving 7 bases between them. The CDR3 runs 13 residues.

The chain recombines TRBV20-1 with TRBJ1-5; tentatively, D is TRBD1 (5 bases). The CDR3 covers 15 residues. Germline CDR1 is DFQATT and CDR2 is SNEGSKA (reference sequence). V lost 5 bases to trimming and J lost 1 base, with 15 bases between them. CDR3 coding DNA: TGCAGTGCTGTCACGTCAGGGTTGAGCAATCAGCCCCAGCATTTT. Translation gives CSAVTSGLSNQPQHF.

This sequence joins TRBV7-2 and TRBJ2-1, with D possibly being TRBD2 (5 bases). V dropped 5 bases and J dropped 10 bases, with 15 bases sitting between them. The CDR3 contains 13 residues. Germline CDR1 SGHTA, CDR2 FQGNSA. CDR3 sequence: CASSARELAEQFF. The CDR3 coding sequence is TGTGCCAGCAGCGCTAGAGAGTTAGCGGAGCAGTTCTTC.

In regard to this clonotype: This CDR3 is missing its conserved last phenylalanine or tryptophan, likely due to a read error. The chain recombines TRBV5-4 with TRBJ2-7; TRBD2 agrees at 9 bases. V shed 4 bases, J shed 7 bases, and the junction held 12 bases outside the gene matches. Looked up from germline, CDR1 is SGHNT and CDR2 is YYREEE (reference sequence). CDR3 length equals 15 residues. The CDR3 protein is CASSPTPSGKGEQYL. The CDR3, as DNA: TGTGCCAGCAGCCCAACCCCTAGCGGGAAGGGAGAGCAGTACCTC.

This clonotype was recorded a few times. The chain combines TRBV10-3 with TRBJ1-1, with 7 bases identical to TRBD1. The CDR3 sequence is 14 residues long. The germline gives CDR1 ENHRY, CDR2 SYGVKD. The V segment lost 2 bases and the J segment 5 bases; nucleotides outside the gene matches: 5. Written as DNA, the CDR3 is TGTGCCATCAGTGAGGGGACAGTCGGAACTGAAGCTTTCTTT. Residues: CAISEGTVGTEAFF.